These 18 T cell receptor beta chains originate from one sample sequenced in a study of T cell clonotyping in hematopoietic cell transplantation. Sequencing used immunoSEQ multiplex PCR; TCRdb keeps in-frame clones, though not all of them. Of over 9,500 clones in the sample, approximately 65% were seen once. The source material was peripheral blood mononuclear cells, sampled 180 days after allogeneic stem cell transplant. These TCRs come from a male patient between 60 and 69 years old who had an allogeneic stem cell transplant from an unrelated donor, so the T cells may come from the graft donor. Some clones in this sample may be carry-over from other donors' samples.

The CDR3 DNA follows: TGTGCCAGCAGCTTTGGGAGCACCGGGGAGCTGTTTTTT. This translates into CASSFGSTGELFF. The rearrangement uses TRBV11-3 and TRBJ2-2; possible D gene TRBD2, 5 bases. This CDR3 has 13 amino acids. The germline V gene has CDR1 SGHNT and CDR2 YENEEA. Between the trimmed V and J ends, which lost 3 bases and 4 bases, there was a span of 6 bases.

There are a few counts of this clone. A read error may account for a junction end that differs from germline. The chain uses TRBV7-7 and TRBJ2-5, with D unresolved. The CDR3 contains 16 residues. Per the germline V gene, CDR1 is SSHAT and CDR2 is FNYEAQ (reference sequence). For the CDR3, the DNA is TGTGCTAGCAGCCTTAACGCCGGTGGGTACCAAGAGACCCAGTACTTC. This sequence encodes CASSLNAGGYQETQYF. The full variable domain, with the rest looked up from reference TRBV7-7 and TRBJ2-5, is GAGVSQSPRYKVTKRGQDVTLRCDPISSHATLYWYQQALGQGPEFLTYFNYEAQPDKSGLPSDRFSAERPEGSISTLTIQRTEQRDSAMYRCASSLNAGGYQETQYFGPGTRLLVL.

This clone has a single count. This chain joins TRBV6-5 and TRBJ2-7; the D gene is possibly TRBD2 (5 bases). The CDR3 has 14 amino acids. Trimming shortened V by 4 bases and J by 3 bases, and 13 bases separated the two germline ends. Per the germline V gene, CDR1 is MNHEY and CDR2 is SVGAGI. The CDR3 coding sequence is TGTGCCAGCAGTTTAGAGCGGCAGATCTACGAGCAGTACTTC. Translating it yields CASSLERQIYEQYF.

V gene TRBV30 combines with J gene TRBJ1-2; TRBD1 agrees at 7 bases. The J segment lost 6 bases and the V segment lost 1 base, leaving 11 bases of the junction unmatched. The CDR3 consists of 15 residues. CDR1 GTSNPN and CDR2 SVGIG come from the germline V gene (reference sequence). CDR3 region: CAWSGMGQLQNGYTF. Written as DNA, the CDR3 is TGTGCCTGGAGTGGGATGGGACAGCTCCAAAATGGCTACACCTTC.

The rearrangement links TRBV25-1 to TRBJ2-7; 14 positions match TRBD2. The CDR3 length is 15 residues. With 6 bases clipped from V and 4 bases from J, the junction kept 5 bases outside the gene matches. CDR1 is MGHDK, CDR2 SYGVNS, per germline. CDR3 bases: TGTGCCAGCAGGGGGACTAGCGGGAGTCTTTACGAGCAGTACTTC. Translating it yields CASRGTSGSLYEQYF.

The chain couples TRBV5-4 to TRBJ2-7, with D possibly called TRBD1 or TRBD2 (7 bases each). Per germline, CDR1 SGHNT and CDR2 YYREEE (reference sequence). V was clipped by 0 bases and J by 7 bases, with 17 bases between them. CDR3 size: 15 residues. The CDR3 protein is CASSLARGGRIEQYF. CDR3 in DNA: TGTGCCAGCAGCTTGGCCAGGGGGGGGCGGATTGAGCAGTACTTC.

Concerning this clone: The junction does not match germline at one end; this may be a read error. The CDR3 is CASSQDPRATNEKLFF. The CDR3 bases are TGCGCCAGCAGCCAAGACCCAAGGGCAACCAATGAAAAACTGTTTTTT. J is TRBJ1-4 and V is TRBV4-3; unclear D gene. CDR3 size: 16 residues. Per the germline V gene, CDR1 is LGHNA and CDR2 is YSLEER.

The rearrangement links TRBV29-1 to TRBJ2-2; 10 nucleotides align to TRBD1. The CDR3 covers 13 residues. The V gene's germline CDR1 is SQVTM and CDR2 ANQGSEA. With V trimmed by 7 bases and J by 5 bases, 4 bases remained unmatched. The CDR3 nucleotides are TGCAGCGGGGGGACAGGGGTGACCGGGGAGCTGTTTTTT. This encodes CSGGTGVTGELFF.

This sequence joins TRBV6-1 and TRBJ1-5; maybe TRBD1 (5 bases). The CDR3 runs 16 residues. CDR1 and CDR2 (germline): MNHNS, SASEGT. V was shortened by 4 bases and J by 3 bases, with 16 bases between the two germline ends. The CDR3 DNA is TGTGCCAGCAGTGTATGGGACCCCAGGGCCAATCAGCCCCAGCATTTT. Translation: CASSVWDPRANQPQHF.

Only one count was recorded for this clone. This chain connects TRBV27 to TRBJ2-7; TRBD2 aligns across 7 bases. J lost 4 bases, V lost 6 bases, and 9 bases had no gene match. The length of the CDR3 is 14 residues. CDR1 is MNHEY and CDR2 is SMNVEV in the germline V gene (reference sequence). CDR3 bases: TGTGCCAGCAGCCCCGCGGGAGCGGGATACGAGCAGTACTTC. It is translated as CASSPAGAGYEQYF.

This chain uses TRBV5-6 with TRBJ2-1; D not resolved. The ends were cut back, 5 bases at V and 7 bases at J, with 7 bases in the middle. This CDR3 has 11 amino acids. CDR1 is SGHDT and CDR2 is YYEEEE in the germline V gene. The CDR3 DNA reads TGTGCCAGCAGTGAGTGGAATGAGCAGTTCTTC. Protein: CASSEWNEQFF.

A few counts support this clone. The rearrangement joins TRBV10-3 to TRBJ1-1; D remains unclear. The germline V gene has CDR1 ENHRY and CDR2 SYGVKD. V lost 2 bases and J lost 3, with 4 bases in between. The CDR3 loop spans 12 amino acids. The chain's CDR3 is CAISEGYTEAFF. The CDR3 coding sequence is TGTGCCATCAGTGAGGGGTACACTGAAGCTTTCTTT.

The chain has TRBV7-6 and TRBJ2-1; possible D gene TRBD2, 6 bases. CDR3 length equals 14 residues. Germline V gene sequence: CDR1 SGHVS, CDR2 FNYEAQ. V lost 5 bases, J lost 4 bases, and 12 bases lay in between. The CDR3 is CASSPGRGYNEQFF. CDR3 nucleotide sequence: TGTGCCAGCAGCCCAGGACGGGGGTACAATGAGCAGTTCTTC. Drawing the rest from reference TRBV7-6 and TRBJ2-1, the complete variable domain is GAGVSQSPRYKVTKRGQDVALRCDPISGHVSLYWYRQALGQGPEFLTYFNYEAQQDKSGLPNDRFSAERPEGSISTLTIQRTEQRDSAMYRCASSPGRGYNEQFFGPGTRLTVL.

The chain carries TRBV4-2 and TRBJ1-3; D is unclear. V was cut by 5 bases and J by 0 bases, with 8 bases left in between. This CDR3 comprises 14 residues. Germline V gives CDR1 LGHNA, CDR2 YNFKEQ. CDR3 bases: TGTGCCAGCAGCGGGTCCCACTCTGGAAACACCATATATTTT. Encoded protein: CASSGSHSGNTIYF.

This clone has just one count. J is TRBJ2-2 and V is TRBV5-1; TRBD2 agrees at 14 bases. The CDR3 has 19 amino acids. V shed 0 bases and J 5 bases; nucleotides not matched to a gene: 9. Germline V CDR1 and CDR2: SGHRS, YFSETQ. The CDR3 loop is CASSLAPGLAGAWTGELFF. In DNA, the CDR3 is TGCGCCAGCAGCTTGGCCCCGGGACTAGCGGGAGCCTGGACCGGGGAGCTGTTTTTT.

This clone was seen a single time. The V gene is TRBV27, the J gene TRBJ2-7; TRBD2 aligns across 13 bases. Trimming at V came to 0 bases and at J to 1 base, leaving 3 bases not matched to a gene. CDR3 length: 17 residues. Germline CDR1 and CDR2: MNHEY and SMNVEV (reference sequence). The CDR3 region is CASSLSPGLAGSYEQYF. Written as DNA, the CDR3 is TGTGCCAGCAGTTTATCACCGGGACTAGCGGGGTCCTACGAGCAGTACTTC.

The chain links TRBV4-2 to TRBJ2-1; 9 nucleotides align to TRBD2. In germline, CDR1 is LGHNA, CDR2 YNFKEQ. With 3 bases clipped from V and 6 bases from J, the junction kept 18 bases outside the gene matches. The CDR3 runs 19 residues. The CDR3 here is CASSHQGVQGGRGANEQFF. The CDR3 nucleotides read TGTGCCAGCAGCCATCAGGGTGTTCAGGGCGGGAGGGGGGCCAATGAGCAGTTCTTC.

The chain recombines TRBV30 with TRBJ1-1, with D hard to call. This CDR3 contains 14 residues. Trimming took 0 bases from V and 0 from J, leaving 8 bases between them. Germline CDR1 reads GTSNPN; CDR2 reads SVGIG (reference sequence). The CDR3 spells CAWSVNSLNTEAFF. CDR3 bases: TGTGCCTGGAGTGTCAACAGCTTGAACACTGAAGCTTTCTTT.